The 3 T cell receptor beta chains given below trace back to one sample, sequenced in a study of blood T cell repertoires in COVID-19. Assay: immunoSEQ multiplex PCR; the TCRdb copy retains only in-frame clones and omits some. The sample contains a few hundred thousand clones, approximately 79% of which appear only once. Sequences were obtained from PBMCs or T cells enriched from blood (not recorded which). All receptors derive from a man aged 25-40 years with acute COVID-19.

The V and J genes are TRBV15 and TRBJ2-5; 9 bases align to TRBD1. Germline CDR1 LNHNV, CDR2 YYDKDF (reference sequence). Losses at the gene ends were 1 base for V and 8 bases for J; bases not matched to a gene: 11. There are 16 residues in the CDR3. The CDR3 DNA follows: TGTGCCACCAGCAGAGGGGCCGGGACAGGGTCAGGAACCCAGTACTTC. Protein product: CATSRGAGTGSGTQYF.

The chain carries TRBV27 and TRBJ2-3; 7 nucleotides align to TRBD2. V shed 3 bases and J 2 bases; nucleotides not matched to a gene: 5. The CDR3 extends over 15 amino acids. The germline CDR1 and CDR2 sequences are MNHEY and SMNVEV (reference sequence). CDR3 in DNA: TGTGCCAGCAGTTTGGGAGGGACGGTCACAGATACGCAGTATTTT. This encodes CASSLGGTVTDTQYF.

The CDR3 region has the DNA TGTGCCAGCAGTCAGCGGACAGCCCGCTCTGGGGCCAACGTCCTGACTTTC. Translation: CASSQRTARSGANVLTF. The genes are TRBV6-6 and TRBJ2-6, with D possibly TRBD1 on 6 matching bases. Germline CDR1 MNHNY, CDR2 SVGAGI (reference sequence). V was trimmed by 5 bases and J by 0 bases, leaving 14 bases between them. This CDR3 contains 17 residues.